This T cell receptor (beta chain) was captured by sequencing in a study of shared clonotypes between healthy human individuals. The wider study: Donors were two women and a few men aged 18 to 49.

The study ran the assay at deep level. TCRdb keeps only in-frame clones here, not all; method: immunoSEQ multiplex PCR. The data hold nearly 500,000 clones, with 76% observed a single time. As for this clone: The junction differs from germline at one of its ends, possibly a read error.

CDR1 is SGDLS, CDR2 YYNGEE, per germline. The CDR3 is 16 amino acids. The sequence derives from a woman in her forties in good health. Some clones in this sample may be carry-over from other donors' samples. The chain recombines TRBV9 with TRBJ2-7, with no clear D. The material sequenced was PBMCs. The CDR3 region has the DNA TGTGCCAACAGCGTAGTGGTCCGAACCTCTTGCGCGGAGCAGTACTTC. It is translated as CANSVVVRTSCAEQYF.